This T cell receptor (beta chain) was captured in a study of cytomegalovirus exposure and HLA in healthy donors. Study results and limitations: There were around 160 TCR beta chains listed as cytomegalovirus-associated. Among TCR sequences, most were rare, though some public TCRs appeared in many donors.

The PCR was carried out with 60 Vbeta primers and 13 Jbeta primers. Some clones are missing from TCRdb's copy, which holds only in-frame ones; the method was immunoSEQ multiplex PCR. The sample includes fewer than 150,000 clones, roughly four fifths seen only once; the top ten take roughly 3%. The CDR3 runs 15 residues. V was clipped by 9 bases and J by 4 bases; unmatched bases: 12. Germline V CDR1 and CDR2: MDHEN, SYDVKM. A remark on this clone: Antigen: not known. Other DNA sequences in this sample translate to the same CDR3.

This clonotype originated in a man aged 25-45 years in good health and CMV-seronegative. Sequenced material: PBMCs. The chain uses TRBV28 and TRBJ1-5; TRBD1 aligns across 7 bases. The DNA of the CDR3 is TGTGCCAGTAGCCAGGGGTGGACAGGAAATCAGCCCCAGCATTTT. As protein: CASSQGWTGNQPQHF.